The 17 T cell receptor beta chains below all came from one sample that was sequenced in a study of blood T cell repertoires in COVID-19. Some clones are missing from TCRdb's copy, which holds only in-frame ones; the method was immunoSEQ multiplex PCR. The sample holds tens of thousands of clones, roughly 85% seen once. The sequenced sample was peripheral blood. The receptor source for this set is an elderly woman with acute or convalescent COVID-19.

The chain carries TRBV9 and TRBJ1-2; tentative D call: TRBD1 (5 bases). V dropped 1 base and J dropped 7 bases, with 8 bases sitting between them. Germline CDR1 and CDR2: SGDLS and YYNGEE. This CDR3 spans 12 amino acids. CDR3 region: CASSVSQGGYTF. CDR3 nucleotide sequence: TGTGCCAGCAGCGTAAGCCAGGGTGGCTACACCTTC. The variable domain in full, completed from reference TRBV9 and TRBJ1-2, reads DSGVTQTPKHLITATGQRVTLRCSPRSGDLSVYWYQQSLDQGLQFLIQYYNGEERAKGNILERFSAQQFPDLHSELNLSSLELGDSALYFCASSVSQGGYTFGSGTRLTVV.

This chain links TRBV9 with TRBJ1-2; D ambiguous. The CDR3 sequence is 16 residues long. Trimming cost V 0 bases and J 6 bases, with 18 bases left between them. Germline V gene sequence: CDR1 SGDLS, CDR2 YYNGEE. CDR3: CASSVGALMGLNGYTF. CDR3 sequence (DNA): TGTGCCAGCAGCGTAGGAGCCCTGATGGGCTTAAATGGCTACACCTTC.

This chain joins TRBV19 and TRBJ2-3; 9 nucleotides align to TRBD1. Per germline, CDR1 LNHDA and CDR2 SQIVND (reference sequence). The junction had 14 bases not matched to a gene; V was cut back by 4 bases and J by 6 bases. The CDR3 extends over 17 amino acids. CDR3 nucleotide sequence: TGTGCCAGTAGTAAAGAGACAGGGGGTGCCCGTGCGGATACGCAGTATTTT. As protein: CASSKETGGARADTQYF.

This rearrangement joins TRBV4-2 to TRBJ2-5, with D possibly matching TRBD2 (6 bases). Germline-derived CDR1 and CDR2 are LGHNA and YNFKEQ. CDR3 length equals 17 residues. Trimming shortened V by 1 base and J by 4 bases, and 19 bases separated the two germline ends. DNA of the CDR3: TGTGCCAGCAGCCAAGTAGGGACTGCAGAACCCGCAGAGACCCAGTACTTC. Translating it yields CASSQVGTAEPAETQYF.

The rearrangement links TRBV4-3 to TRBJ1-1, with 8 bases that match TRBD1. In germline, CDR1 is LGHNA, CDR2 YSLEER. Trimming took 0 bases from V and 10 from J; bases not matched to a gene: 10. The CDR3 has 15 amino acids. This CDR3 reads CASSQESRGRFGAFF. The CDR3 DNA reads TGCGCCAGCAGCCAAGAATCCAGGGGGCGGTTCGGAGCTTTCTTT.

This clone was recorded only once. The rearrangement links TRBV6-6 to TRBJ1-5; no reliable D call. The CDR3 has 14 amino acids. From germline, CDR1 is MNHNY and CDR2 SVGAGI (reference sequence). V lost 2 bases, J lost 2 bases, and 7 bases lay in between. The CDR3 loop is CASSYGRGNQPQHF. The CDR3 nucleotides are TGTGCCAGCAGTTACGGGAGGGGCAATCAGCCCCAGCATTTT.

V gene TRBV25-1 combines with J gene TRBJ2-2, with D hard to call. In germline, CDR1 is MGHDK, CDR2 SYGVNS. The CDR3 is 15 residues long. Trimming took off 3 bases at V and 4 bases at J, with 12 bases between the two ends. CDR3 amino acids: CASSESKPVTGELFF. CDR3 in DNA: TGTGCCAGCAGTGAGTCCAAACCGGTCACCGGGGAGCTGTTTTTT.

The genes are TRBV2 and TRBJ2-2; 8 bases align to TRBD2. The CDR3 is made up of 15 amino acids. The V gene end was trimmed by 6 bases and the J gene end by 1 base; junction bases not matched to a gene: 4. CDR1 and CDR2 from the germline V gene are SNHLY and FYNNEI. The CDR3 region has the DNA TGTGCCAGCAGGGCCGGGACTAGGAACACCGGGGAGCTGTTTTTT. This encodes CASRAGTRNTGELFF.

This clone has a single count. This chain links TRBV9 with TRBJ1-2; tentative D call: TRBD1 (6 bases). CDR3 length: 15 residues. V dropped 0 bases and J dropped 4 bases, with 13 bases sitting between them. Germline V gene data show CDR1 as SGDLS and CDR2 as YYNGEE. The CDR3 loop is CASSVALDRIYGYTF. CDR3 bases: TGTGCCAGCAGCGTAGCCCTGGACAGAATCTATGGCTACACCTTC.

This clone was seen just once. This chain joins TRBV5-1 and TRBJ2-5, with TRBD2 identical over 11 bases. This CDR3 is 16 amino acids long. With 4 bases clipped from V and 1 base from J, the junction kept 6 bases outside the gene matches. The germline CDR1 and CDR2 sequences are SGHRS and YFSETQ. CDR3 in amino acids: CASSKGLAVSQETQYF. DNA for the CDR3: TGCGCCAGCAGCAAGGGACTAGCGGTATCCCAAGAGACCCAGTACTTC.

The gene calls are TRBV2 and TRBJ2-3, with TRBD2 matching 11 bases. Germline V gene data show CDR1 as SNHLY and CDR2 as FYNNEI. There are 15 residues in the CDR3. J gave up 1 base and V 6 bases, and 3 bases lay outside the gene matches. The CDR3 DNA follows: TGTGCCAGCAGATTGACTAGCGGGGGCACAGATACGCAGTATTTT. Its protein product is CASRLTSGGTDTQYF.

The chain employs TRBV15 and TRBJ1-1, with TRBD1 as a possible D gene (6 bases). The CDR3 length is 15 residues. V shed 1 base and J shed 5 bases, with 14 bases lying between them. CDR1 LNHNV and CDR2 YYDKDF come from the germline V gene (reference sequence). CDR3 loop: CATSRGPGGRTEAFF. As DNA, the CDR3 is TGTGCCACCAGCAGAGGCCCGGGGGGGCGGACTGAAGCTTTCTTT.

The CDR3 DNA reads TGTGCCAGCAGTGAAGTCAACGGGGTAAGAGAGCAGTATTTT. Its translation: CASSEVNGVREQYF. V gene TRBV6-1 combines with J gene TRBJ2-3, with D possibly matching TRBD2 (5 bases). In germline, CDR1 is MNHNS, CDR2 SASEGT. CDR3 length: 14 amino acids. V lost 1 base and J lost 11, with 16 bases in between.

This chain links TRBV4-1 with TRBJ2-7; tentative D call: TRBD2 (6 bases). Germline CDR1 MGHRA, CDR2 YSYEKL. V gave up 4 bases and J gave up 4 bases, with 26 bases separating them. The CDR3 sequence is 18 residues long. CDR3 sequence: CASSLAMGQGGVRYEQYF. The CDR3 nucleotides read TGCGCCAGCAGCCTTGCAATGGGGCAAGGAGGGGTCAGGTACGAGCAGTACTTC.

V gene TRBV27 combines with J gene TRBJ2-3, with D uncertain. This CDR3 spans 15 amino acids. V lost 0 bases and J 4 bases, leaving 11 bases between the germline ends. CDR1 MNHEY and CDR2 SMNVEV come from the germline V gene (reference sequence). The CDR3: CASSLSRWVPDTQYF. In DNA form, the CDR3 reads TGTGCCAGCAGTTTATCGCGGTGGGTCCCAGATACGCAGTATTTT.

With respect to this clone: A read error may produce the germline difference seen at one junction end. The genes are TRBV11-2 and TRBJ1-1, with D possibly being TRBD1 (6 bases). The CDR3 has 13 residues. Germline V gives CDR1 SGHAT, CDR2 FQNNGV. The CDR3 bases are TGTGTCAGCAGCTTAAACAGGGCGACTGAAGCTTTCTTT. Translated: CVSSLNRATEAFF. Full variable domain (remainder filled in from reference TRBV11-2 and TRBJ1-1): EAGVAQSPRYKIIEKRQSVAFWCNPISGHATLYWYQQILGQGPKLLIQFQNNGVVDDSQLPKDRFSAERLKGVDSTLKIQPAKLEDSAVYLCVSSLNRATEAFFGQGTRLTVV.

This sequence joins TRBV20-1 and TRBJ1-2; D is unclear. The CDR3 is 11 amino acids. The germline CDR1 and CDR2 sequences are DFQATT and SNEGSKA (reference sequence). V was cut by 4 bases and J by 7 bases, with 10 bases left in between. CDR3 amino acids: CSANAGLGYTF. The CDR3 nucleotides are TGCAGTGCTAACGCTGGCCTTGGCTACACCTTC.